Below, 26 T cell receptor beta chains from the same sample are listed, as sequenced in a study of identical twins. TCRdb itself ran the 5' RACE reads through MiXCR, one entry per CDR3 protein. The table has under 900,000 distinct CDR3 sequences, 18% seen once. Another study also made use of these data, one on T cells expressing NK-cell markers.

The material sequenced was PBMCs. These TCRs come from a woman under 30 in good health.

The V call is TRBV20-1, the J call TRBJ2-5; no definite D call. The germline CDR1 and CDR2 sequences are DFQATT and SNEGSKA (reference sequence). With 1 base removed from V and 5 bases from J, the gap between germline ends came to 11 bases. This CDR3 is 13 amino acids long. The CDR3 reads CSARVGSRETQYF. CDR3 coding DNA: TGCAGTGCTAGAGTGGGCTCTCGGGAGACCCAGTACTTC.

This clonotype came up a few times. The chain has TRBV6-1 and TRBJ1-3, with TRBD1 matching 7 bases. Germline CDR1 MNHNS, CDR2 SASEGT. CDR3 length: 14 amino acids. J was trimmed by 8 bases and V by 6 bases; bases with no gene match: 10. CDR3 DNA sequence: TGTGCCAGCAGACTAACAGGGGTTGGGGACACCATATATTTT. Protein product: CASRLTGVGDTIYF.

The genes are TRBV12-3 or TRBV12-4 and TRBJ1-5; D remains unclear. Trimming took 3 bases from V and 2 from J, leaving 11 bases between them. CDR3 length: 15 amino acids. The CDR3 sequence is CASSFSLGGNQPQHF. DNA for the CDR3: TGTGCCAGCAGTTTCTCCCTAGGCGGCAATCAGCCCCAGCATTTT.

V and J are TRBV12-3 or TRBV12-4 and TRBJ2-5, with a possible D match to TRBD1 (6 bases). Trimming shortened V by 5 bases and J by 4 bases, and 14 bases separated the two germline ends. CDR3 length: 14 residues. The chain's CDR3 is CASSNRVIGETQYF. The DNA for the CDR3 is TGTGCCAGCAGTAACAGGGTTATAGGAGAGACCCAGTACTTC.

This clonotype was counted between two and nine times. V usage is TRBV20-1 and J usage is TRBJ1-6; D might be TRBD1 (5 bases). Germline V gene data show CDR1 as DFQATT and CDR2 as SNEGSKA (reference sequence). This CDR3 comprises 18 residues. V gave up 3 bases and J gave up 8 bases, with 26 bases separating them. In DNA form, the CDR3 reads TGCAGTGCTAGTTCTTTGGGTCCGAGGACACGCAAACATTCACCCCTCCACTTT. Protein sequence: CSASSLGPRTRKHSPLHF.

The CDR3 DNA reads as TGTGCCAGCAGCGCCAACCCGCCTGGGACAGGCGGCTACAATGAGCAGTTCTTC. Its translation is CASSANPPGTGGYNEQFF. The chain combines TRBV11-2 with TRBJ2-1; 8 bases are shared with TRBD1. The V and J ends lost 5 bases and 3 bases, in that order; junction bases with no gene match: 15. Germline V gene lookup returns CDR1 SGHAT and CDR2 FQNNGV. The CDR3 length is 18 residues.

V is TRBV9 and J is TRBJ2-5; D gene uncertain. Germline assignment: CDR1 SGDLS and CDR2 YYNGEE. This CDR3 contains 15 residues. V was cut by 0 bases and J by 2 bases, with 11 bases left in between. Here the CDR3 DNA reads TGTGCCAGCAGCGTAGGGGTCGCTGGGCAAGAGACCCAGTACTTC. Its translation is CASSVGVAGQETQYF.

The table lists this clonotype with many counts. The CDR3 coding sequence is TGTGCCAGCAGCGTCAGTGGGGGCAATCAGCCCCAGCATTTT. Its translation is CASSVSGGNQPQHF. The J gene is TRBJ1-5, the V gene TRBV9; D is undetermined. The CDR3 extends over 14 amino acids. The V and J ends lost 2 bases and 2 bases respectively, with 8 bases between them. Per the germline V gene, CDR1 is SGDLS and CDR2 is YYNGEE.

As DNA, the CDR3 is TGCGCCAGCAGTGAGGGGGCGGCTTTCTTT. It encodes CASSEGAAFF. The gene calls are TRBV10-2 and TRBJ1-1; the D gene is possibly TRBD1 (5 bases). Germline V gives CDR1 WSHSY, CDR2 SAAADI. V was trimmed by 2 bases and J by 11 bases, leaving 6 bases between them. The CDR3 length is 10 residues.

V is TRBV2 and J is TRBJ2-3; D is ambiguous. The CDR3 covers 14 residues. Germline lookup yields CDR1 SNHLY and CDR2 FYNNEI. V lost 7 bases to trimming and J lost 2 bases, with 13 bases between them. In DNA form, the CDR3 reads TGTGCCAGCAAAGTTCGGGCAACCACAGATACGCAGTATTTT. Its translation is CASKVRATTDTQYF. Filled out from reference TRBV2 and TRBJ2-3, the complete variable domain reads EPEVTQTPSHQVTQMGQEVILRCVPISNHLYFYWYRQILGQKVEFLVSFYNNEISEKSEIFDDQFSVERPDGSNFTLKIRSTKLEDSAMYFCASKVRATTDTQYFGPGTRLTVL.

This clonotype came up a few times. The chain has TRBV20-1 and TRBJ2-2, with 8 bases that match TRBD2. The germline V gene has CDR1 DFQATT and CDR2 SNEGSKA (reference sequence). The CDR3 consists of 16 residues. V lost 1 base, J lost 1 base, and 5 bases stayed unmatched. The CDR3 sequence is CSARGAGVLNTGELFF. The DNA for the CDR3 is TGCAGTGCTAGAGGAGCGGGGGTCCTGAACACCGGGGAGCTGTTTTTT.

There are a few counts of this clonotype. The chain recombines TRBV7-2 with TRBJ2-3; D gene unclear. Trimming pared 4 bases from V and 4 bases from J, leaving 6 bases between. Germline CDR1 is SGHTA and CDR2 is FQGNSA. The CDR3 loop spans 12 amino acids. The CDR3 sequence is CASSYFADTQYF. The CDR3, as DNA: TGTGCCAGCAGCTATTTCGCAGATACGCAGTATTTT. The whole variable domain, filled in from reference TRBV7-2 and TRBJ2-3, reads GAGVSQSPSNKVTEKGKDVELRCDPISGHTALYWYRQSLGQGLEFLIYFQGNSAPDKSGLPSDRFSAERTGGSVSTLTIQRTQQEDSAVYLCASSYFADTQYFGPGTRLTVL.

The table lists this clonotype with a few counts. J is TRBJ2-4 and V is TRBV12-3 or TRBV12-4; maybe TRBD1 (6 bases). CDR3 size: 16 residues. Trimming removed 6 bases from V and 6 bases from J, with 21 bases in between. This CDR3 is CASSPSQQGFGNIQYF. DNA for the CDR3: TGTGCCAGCAGCCCTAGCCAACAGGGTTTCGGAAACATTCAGTACTTC.

The chain combines TRBV20-1 with TRBJ2-3; the D gene is possibly TRBD1 (5 bases). V was shortened by 0 bases and J by 0 bases, with 10 bases between the two germline ends. This CDR3 is 15 amino acids long. CDR1 is DFQATT and CDR2 is SNEGSKA in the germline V gene (reference sequence). CDR3 nucleotides: TGCAGTGCTAGAGATCCGGCAGGGAGCACAGATACGCAGTATTTT. Encoded protein: CSARDPAGSTDTQYF.

Details on this clonotype: At one end the junction does not follow the germline gene, possibly because of a read error. The chain employs TRBV7-2 and TRBJ2-7; D not certain. CDR1 is SGHTA and CDR2 is FQGNSA in the germline V gene. This CDR3 contains 11 residues. The CDR3 reads CACSFGREQYF. For the CDR3, the DNA is TGTGCCTGCAGCTTTGGAAGGGAGCAGTACTTC.

The chain links TRBV30 to TRBJ2-7; 7 bases map to TRBD1. Looked up from germline, CDR1 is GTSNPN and CDR2 is SVGIG (reference sequence). V shed 0 bases, J shed 2 bases, and the junction held 4 bases outside the gene matches. The CDR3 has 14 amino acids. CDR3 in DNA: TGTGCCTGGAGTGTAGGTACAGGGGCCTACGAGCAGTACTTC. The encoded protein is CAWSVGTGAYEQYF.

In this sample, this clonotype turned up a few times. This rearrangement joins TRBV7-8 to TRBJ1-1, with 7 bases fitting TRBD1. V gave up 5 bases and J gave up 1 base; unmatched junction bases: 7. CDR3 length: 15 amino acids. Germline V gene lookup returns CDR1 SGHVS and CDR2 FQNEAQ. The CDR3 sequence: CASSLTGDRNTEAFF. The CDR3 bases are TGTGCCAGCAGCCTAACAGGGGATCGGAACACTGAAGCTTTCTTT. The complete variable domain, with remaining parts taken from reference TRBV7-8 and TRBJ1-1, reads GAGVSQSPRYKVAKRGQDVALRCDPISGHVSLFWYQQALGQGPEFLTYFQNEAQLDKSGLPSDRFFAERPEGSVSTLKIQRTQQEDSAVYLCASSLTGDRNTEAFFGQGTRLTVV.

The chain employs TRBV12-3 or TRBV12-4 and TRBJ2-7, with TRBD1 identical over 7 bases. The length of the CDR3 is 13 residues. The V segment lost 7 bases and the J segment 3 bases; nucleotides outside the gene matches: 6. CDR3 nucleotides: TGTGCCAGCAAATCCGGGACAGACTACGAGCAGTACTTC. Residues: CASKSGTDYEQYF.

The table lists this clonotype with a few counts. The chain carries TRBV3-1 and TRBJ1-2; unclear D gene. Trimming cost V 0 bases and J 2 bases, with 7 bases left between them. The germline gives CDR1 LGHDT, CDR2 YNNKEL (reference sequence). The CDR3 length is 14 residues. CDR3 sequence (DNA): TGTGCCAGCAGCCAAGATCGCGAGAACTATGGCTACACCTTC. It specifies CASSQDRENYGYTF. Looking up the rest from reference TRBV3-1 and TRBJ1-2 gives the full variable domain: DTAVSQTPKYLVTQMGNDKSIKCEQNLGHDTMYWYKQDSKKFLKIMFSYNNKELIINETVPNRFSPKSPDKAHLNLHINSLELGDSAVYFCASSQDRENYGYTFGSGTRLTVV.

This clonotype was observed at least ten times. The CDR3 region has the DNA TGTGCCACCAGCAGCACGTCAGGGTTCGGGGAGCTGTTTTTT. Protein product: CATSSTSGFGELFF. The chain recombines TRBV15 with TRBJ2-2; maybe TRBD1 (5 bases). CDR1 and CDR2 from the germline V gene are LNHNV and YYDKDF (reference sequence). V dropped 3 bases and J dropped 7 bases, with 12 bases sitting between them. CDR3 length equals 14 residues.

This clonotype has just a few counts. This chain uses TRBV9 with TRBJ2-1, with 7 bases fitting TRBD2. V lost 4 bases and J lost 3; bases outside the gene matches: 7. Germline V CDR1 and CDR2: SGDLS, YYNGEE. The CDR3 length is 15 residues. The CDR3 DNA sequence: TGTGCCAGCAGCTCGGGAGGACACCTCTACAATGAGCAGTTCTTC. Translation: CASSSGGHLYNEQFF.

In this sample, this clonotype turned up a few times. This chain uses TRBV25-1 with TRBJ2-5; D gene uncertain. Trimming removed 3 bases at V and 5 bases at J, with 7 bases between. This CDR3 spans 12 amino acids. Germline CDR1 MGHDK, CDR2 SYGVNS. The CDR3 coding sequence is TGTGCCAGCAGTGATTTGCAGGAGACCCAGTACTTC. This sequence encodes CASSDLQETQYF.

In its sample, this clonotype was seen a few times. The chain uses TRBV5-1 and TRBJ1-1; D remains unclear. The CDR3 runs to 15 residues. Trimming cost V 4 bases and J 1 base, with 14 bases left between them. Germline V gene sequence: CDR1 SGHRS, CDR2 YFSETQ. The CDR3 DNA follows: TGCGCCAGCAGCCGGATCCCGGCGGGGAACACTGAAGCTTTCTTT. Its protein product is CASSRIPAGNTEAFF.

The chain carries TRBV5-6 and TRBJ2-7; TRBD2 agrees at 9 bases. Germline V gives CDR1 SGHDT, CDR2 YYEEEE. There are 16 residues in the CDR3. Trimming at V came to 1 base and at J to 3 bases, leaving 8 bases not matched to a gene. CDR3 sequence (DNA): TGTGCCAGCAGCTTGAGTCTAGCGGGGCTGCACTACGAGCAGTACTTC. Translated: CASSLSLAGLHYEQYF.

This clonotype was recorded a few times. The rearrangement links TRBV5-1 to TRBJ2-1; 9 positions agree with TRBD2. The germline V gene encodes CDR1 SGHRS and CDR2 YFSETQ. The CDR3 is 16 residues long. J lost 3 bases, V lost 2 bases, and 6 bases had no gene match. CDR3 coding DNA: TGCGCCAGCAGCTTCCTAGCGGGACCTCGCTACAATGAGCAGTTCTTC. It specifies CASSFLAGPRYNEQFF.

The chain carries TRBV5-6 and TRBJ2-7; 7 bases agree with TRBD2. This CDR3 has 16 residues. Per germline, CDR1 SGHDT and CDR2 YYEEEE. Trimming cost V 0 bases and J 0 bases; bases outside gene matches: 6. The CDR3 loop is CASSLAAGESSYEQYF. The CDR3 DNA sequence: TGTGCCAGCAGCTTGGCGGCGGGGGAAAGCTCCTACGAGCAGTACTTC. The whole variable domain, filled in from reference TRBV5-6 and TRBJ2-7, reads DAGVTQSPTHLIKTRGQQVTLRCSPKSGHDTVSWYQQALGQGPQFIFQYYEEEERQRGNFPDRFSGHQFPNYSSELNVNALLLGDSALYLCASSLAAGESSYEQYFGPGTRLTVT.